This T cell receptor (beta chain) was identified in a study of regulatory T cells in long-lasting Graves disease. As to time point: newly diagnosed GD, antithyroid drugs for less than 3 months. TCR sequences were obtained from RNA taken from PBMCs. Arm-PCR of CDR3 regions and iRepertoire HTBI primers were used to build TCR beta libraries. TCRdb called the multiplex PCR reads again in MiXCR, with one record for every CDR3 protein. The sample holds hundreds of thousands of distinct CDR3 sequences, about 14% seen once. This CDR3 region has 15 residues. With V trimmed by 5 bases and J by 5 bases, 10 bases remained unmatched. Germline-derived CDR1 and CDR2 are MGHRA and YSYEKL.

This chain connects TRBV4-1 to TRBJ2-5; 8 positions agree with TRBD2. Specimen: peripheral blood mononuclear cells (PBMCs), collected at new diagnosis, from a patient treated with antithyroid drugs. This clonotype originated in a female donor with Graves disease. CDR3 amino acids: CASSAPGGAGETQYF. As DNA, the CDR3 is TGCGCCAGCAGCGCCCCCGGGGGGGCGGGGGAGACCCAGTACTTC.